Below, one TCR beta chain is given with its context. CDR1 and CDR2 (germline): SEHNR, FQNEAQ (reference sequence). The CDR3 totals 15 residues. V was cut by 5 bases and J by 3 bases, with 14 bases left in between. The sample belongs to a study of CD8+ T cells in alopecia areata. Overall study: Administration of oral tofacitinib to treated patients was at 5 to 10 mg twice daily. Treatment ran 6 to 18 months, with 6 months of follow-up afterward.

cDNA reverse transcribed from extracted RNA served as the sequencing template. Some clones are missing from TCRdb's copy, which holds only in-frame ones; the method was immunoSEQ multiplex PCR. Of about 56,000 clones listed, 90% to 97% are singletons. The sample consisted of CD8+ T cells sorted from blood, taken at week 0. The TCR was taken from a human donor with alopecia areata. The chain links TRBV7-9 to TRBJ1-5; perhaps TRBD1 as D (5 bases). CDR3 nucleotide sequence: TGTGCCAGCAGCGCCACGGCGGGACCCAATCAGCCCCAGCATTTT. It codes for CASSATAGPNQPQHF.